This T cell receptor beta chain was captured in a study of cytomegalovirus exposure and HLA in healthy donors. Study context: It was reported in a later analysis that the roughly 120 validation repertoires used the same platform as the approximately 670 first-cohort repertoires.

CDR3 length: 14 amino acids. Deletions cut 1 base from V and 3 bases from J, with 7 bases between. The germline CDR1 and CDR2 sequences are KGHSH and LQKENI. The protocol was immunoSEQ multiplex PCR, while the TCRdb copy is restricted to in-frame clones and leaves out a portion. The data show about 150,000 clones, with 80% to 90% seen just once and around 22% held by the top ten. The donors were part of the approximately 130-subject validation cohort, which stood apart from the roughly 640-subject first cohort. Remarks on this clone: The antigen is not known.

General study results and limits: Under in vitro conditions, three CMV-associated chains were confirmed as specific for CMV antigens.

The genes are TRBV18 and TRBJ2-1, with D unclear. Sequencing was performed on PBMCs. The clonotype was recovered from a man aged 18 to 29 in good health and CMV-seropositive. This chain's CDR3 is CASSPQTDYNEQFF. As DNA, the CDR3 is TGTGCCAGCTCACCACAAACAGACTACAATGAGCAGTTCTTC.